The rows below give T cell receptor beta chains drawn from one sample of a study of T-cell memory formation after mild COVID-19. One entry per CDR3 protein, called by TCRdb with MiXCR from the 5' RACE reads. This sample carries roughly 400,000 distinct CDR3 sequences, roughly 15% of them seen once, and the ten largest clones take around a fifth. Sequenced input: PBMCs or a T cell subset sorted from them (not recorded which). The receptors derive from a young man who had mild COVID-19 (a few samples of this study predate the infection). Cell type and time point are not known. CDR3s include the opening cysteine and the closing phenylalanine or tryptophan. A D gene is named only where the DNA matches it firmly. The size entry is marked missing in some rows and otherwise reads once, few, many or a size class.

J gene: TRBJ1-4
D gene: -
V gene: TRBV18
clone size: -
CDR3 DNA: TGTGCCAGCTCTTTTGGTCGAGGGAGCGACGAAAAACTGTTTTTT
CDR3 protein: CASSFGRGSDEKLFF

J gene: TRBJ1-2
D gene: -
V gene: TRBV28
clone size: many
CDR3 DNA: TGTGCCAGCAGGACAGGTCCCTCCTATGGCTACACCTTC
CDR3 protein: CASRTGPSYGYTF

J gene: TRBJ2-7
D gene: TRBD1
V gene: TRBV15
clone size: -
CDR3 DNA: TGTGCCACCAGCGGGGGACAGGGTGGCTACGAGCAGTACTTC
CDR3 protein: CATSGGQGGYEQYF

J gene: TRBJ1-1
D gene: -
V gene: TRBV4-2
clone size: -
CDR3 DNA: TGTGCCAGCAGCCACGGTTCTCTGGCTTTCTTT
CDR3 protein: CASSHGSLAFF

J gene: TRBJ2-5
D gene: TRBD1
V gene: TRBV27
clone size: few
CDR3 DNA: TGTGCCAGCCGGACAGGTTTCGAGACCCAGTACTTC
CDR3 protein: CASRTGFETQYF

J gene: TRBJ2-5
D gene: -
V gene: TRBV28
clone size: few
CDR3 DNA: TGTGCCAGCAGGTCCGGGACGCTTCGGGAGACCCAGTACTTC
CDR3 protein: CASRSGTLRETQYF

J gene: TRBJ2-3
D gene: -
V gene: TRBV4-1
clone size: -
CDR3 DNA: TGCGCCAGCAGCCAAGAGTCGGAAAGCACAGATACGCAGTATTTT
CDR3 protein: CASSQESESTDTQYF

J gene: TRBJ2-5
D gene: TRBD1
V gene: TRBV7-9
clone size: -
CDR3 DNA: TGTGCCAGCAGGCCGGGACAGGGGGCGGGAAAGGAGACCCAGTACTTC
CDR3 protein: CASRPGQGAGKETQYF

J gene: TRBJ2-3
D gene: -
V gene: TRBV5-1
clone size: -
CDR3 DNA: TGCGCCAGCAGCTTGGGTCGTCTTGGGGATACGCAGTATTTT
CDR3 protein: CASSLGRLGDTQYF

J gene: TRBJ2-1
D gene: TRBD1
V gene: TRBV10-3
clone size: few
CDR3 DNA: TGTGCCATCAGTGACCCGGGACAGGGGGCCTACAATGAGCAGTTCTTC
CDR3 protein: CAISDPGQGAYNEQFF

J gene: TRBJ1-2
D gene: -
V gene: TRBV20-1
clone size: -
CDR3 DNA: TGCAGTGCTGCGAGTACAGGGCGTGAGGGCTACACCTTC
CDR3 protein: CSAASTGREGYTF

J gene: TRBJ2-2
D gene: -
V gene: TRBV6-1
clone size: -
CDR3 DNA: TGTGCCAGCAGACATCCCGGGGGACAGACTCGTAACACCGGGGAGCTGTTTTTT
CDR3 protein: CASRHPGGQTRNTGELFF

J gene: TRBJ1-1
D gene: TRBD1
V gene: TRBV7-9
clone size: few
CDR3 DNA: TGTGCCAGCAGCTTGGGACAGGGGCTCTTGGCAGCTTTCTTT
CDR3 protein: CASSLGQGLLAAFF

J gene: TRBJ2-6
D gene: -
V gene: TRBV7-9
clone size: -
CDR3 DNA: TGTGCCAGCAGCTTAAGGGCAGGCAGGGTGAGTGGGGCCAACGTCCTGACTTTC
CDR3 protein: CASSLRAGRVSGANVLTF

J gene: TRBJ2-5
D gene: -
V gene: TRBV7-9
clone size: -
CDR3 DNA: TGTGCCAGCAGCTTCTCAGGGGGGGAGGCCCAGTACTTC
CDR3 protein: CASSFSGGEAQYF

J gene: TRBJ1-5
D gene: -
V gene: TRBV18
clone size: -
CDR3 DNA: TGTGCCAGCTCACCAGGGGCAGGGCATCAGCCCCAGCATTTT
CDR3 protein: CASSPGAGHQPQHF

J gene: TRBJ2-7
D gene: -
V gene: TRBV21-1
clone size: -
CDR3 DNA: TGTGCCAGCAGCAAATTTCGACCTAGGAGCTCCTACGAGCAGTACTTC
CDR3 protein: CASSKFRPRSSYEQYF

J gene: TRBJ2-2
D gene: -
V gene: TRBV5-5
clone size: few
CDR3 DNA: TGTGCCAGCAGCTTGCCCGGCCCCGGGGAGCTGTTTTTT
CDR3 protein: CASSLPGPGELFF

J gene: TRBJ1-1
D gene: -
V gene: TRBV6-2/TRBV6-3
clone size: few
CDR3 DNA: TGTGCCAGCAGTTACTCGCGGACAGCTCTAGATGAAGCTTTCTTT
CDR3 protein: CASSYSRTALDEAFF

J gene: TRBJ2-5
D gene: -
V gene: TRBV11-2
clone size: few
CDR3 DNA: -
CDR3 protein: CASSAIGLSWETQYF

J gene: TRBJ1-3
D gene: -
V gene: TRBV5-6
clone size: few
CDR3 DNA: TGTGCCAGCAGCTTAGGGGGTCCCAACACCATATATTTT
CDR3 protein: CASSLGGPNTIYF

J gene: TRBJ2-2
D gene: -
V gene: TRBV7-6
clone size: -
CDR3 DNA: TGTGCCAGCAGCTTAGCAACAGGGGAGGAAGGGGAGCTGTTTTTT
CDR3 protein: CASSLATGEEGELFF

J gene: TRBJ2-7
D gene: TRBD2
V gene: TRBV7-2
clone size: few
CDR3 DNA: TGTGCCAGCAGCTCCCCCGGGACTAGCAACGAGCAGTACTTC
CDR3 protein: CASSSPGTSNEQYF

J gene: TRBJ2-3
D gene: -
V gene: TRBV5-1
clone size: few
CDR3 DNA: TGCGCCAGCACGCCAGGGGGGGACCGCACAGATACGCAGTATTTT
CDR3 protein: CASTPGGDRTDTQYF

J gene: TRBJ2-7
D gene: -
V gene: TRBV3-1
clone size: many
CDR3 DNA: TGTGCCAGCAGCCCGGAGGGGGCTGGCTACGAGCAGTACTTC
CDR3 protein: CASSPEGAGYEQYF

J gene: TRBJ2-7
D gene: -
V gene: TRBV3-1
clone size: few
CDR3 DNA: TGTGCCAGCAGCCAAGATGAGGACATTCAATCCTACGAGCAGTACTTC
CDR3 protein: CASSQDEDIQSYEQYF

J gene: TRBJ1-1
D gene: -
V gene: TRBV24-1
clone size: -
CDR3 DNA: TGTGCCACCAGTGATGTTCTTCCCTCGGACACTGAAGCTTTCTTT
CDR3 protein: CATSDVLPSDTEAFF

J gene: TRBJ1-1
D gene: -
V gene: TRBV6-2/TRBV6-3
clone size: -
CDR3 DNA: TGTGCCAGCAGCGGGTGGCGGGGCACTGAAGCTTTCTTT
CDR3 protein: CASSGWRGTEAFF

J gene: TRBJ1-1
D gene: TRBD1
V gene: TRBV15
clone size: many
CDR3 DNA: TGTGCCACCAGAGAGGGGACAGGGGGAAAGTTCTTT
CDR3 protein: CATREGTGGKFF

J gene: TRBJ2-3
D gene: -
V gene: TRBV9
clone size: few
CDR3 DNA: TGTGCCAGCAGCCCCCGACTACGGATAGGGCCCTCCACAGATACGCAGTATTTT
CDR3 protein: CASSPRLRIGPSTDTQYF

J gene: TRBJ1-5
D gene: -
V gene: TRBV4-3
clone size: few
CDR3 DNA: TGCGCCAGCAGCCAAGAGGCGACCCCCGGAGGTCAGCCCCAGCATTTT
CDR3 protein: CASSQEATPGGQPQHF

J gene: TRBJ1-5
D gene: TRBD1
V gene: TRBV5-6
clone size: -
CDR3 DNA: TGTGCCAGCAGTTCCGGGACAGGGGTTCAGCCCCAGCATTTT
CDR3 protein: CASSSGTGVQPQHF

J gene: TRBJ1-3
D gene: TRBD1
V gene: TRBV12-3/TRBV12-4
clone size: -
CDR3 DNA: TGTGCCAGCAGTTTCGGGACAGGGGGATGGACCATATATTTT
CDR3 protein: CASSFGTGGWTIYF

J gene: TRBJ2-1
D gene: -
V gene: TRBV4-2
clone size: once
CDR3 DNA: TGTGCCAGCAGCCAAGCTGCAGTGAACTCCTACAATGAGCAGTTCTTC
CDR3 protein: CASSQAAVNSYNEQFF

J gene: TRBJ2-1
D gene: -
V gene: TRBV7-2
clone size: few
CDR3 DNA: TGTGCCAGCAGCCGTGGCTGGAATGAGCAGTTCTTC
CDR3 protein: CASSRGWNEQFF

J gene: TRBJ2-3
D gene: TRBD1
V gene: TRBV7-8
clone size: -
CDR3 DNA: TGTGCCAGCAGCAAAAGACGTGTCACGGGTTTACAGGGGAGCGCAGATACGCAGTATTTT
CDR3 protein: CASSKRRVTGLQGSADTQYF

J gene: TRBJ1-2
D gene: TRBD1
V gene: TRBV20-1
clone size: many
CDR3 DNA: TGCAGTGCTAGTCCTACCGGGACAGGGAACTATGGCTACACCTTC
CDR3 protein: CSASPTGTGNYGYTF

J gene: TRBJ1-1
D gene: TRBD1
V gene: TRBV12-3/TRBV12-4
clone size: -
CDR3 DNA: TGTGCCAGCAGGATTCGACAGGGGCTGAACACTGAAGCTTTCTTT
CDR3 protein: CASRIRQGLNTEAFF

J gene: TRBJ2-5
D gene: TRBD2
V gene: TRBV7-2
clone size: -
CDR3 DNA: TGTGCCAGCAGCTTAGTGGGACTAGCGGGGGGGCGAGAGACCCAGTACTTC
CDR3 protein: CASSLVGLAGGRETQYF

J gene: TRBJ1-1
D gene: -
V gene: TRBV7-6
clone size: few
CDR3 DNA: TGTGCCAGCAGCTTAGCTCTGGACACTGAAGCTTTCTTT
CDR3 protein: CASSLALDTEAFF

J gene: TRBJ2-4
D gene: -
V gene: TRBV20-1
clone size: -
CDR3 DNA: TGCAGTGCCAGGGTGGGAGCCTTAGCCAAAAACATTCAGTACTTC
CDR3 protein: CSARVGALAKNIQYF

J gene: TRBJ2-3
D gene: TRBD1
V gene: TRBV28
clone size: -
CDR3 DNA: TGTGCCAGCACCGCGACAGGGGTCGGCACAGATACGCAGTATTTT
CDR3 protein: CASTATGVGTDTQYF